The 24 T cell receptor beta chains given below trace back to one sample, sequenced in a study of control samples from healthy donors and cancer patients. Sequencing was performed with immunoSEQ multiplex PCR; in TCRdb, only in-frame clones are kept and a portion is missing. The table shows about 150,000 clones, with over 85% occurring only once. Sequencing was carried out using blood. The receptors originated from a man between 18 and 29 years old in good health.

V is TRBV14 and J is TRBJ2-1; unclear D gene. CDR1 is SGHDN and CDR2 is FVKESK in the germline V gene. CDR3 size: 10 residues. Trimming took 8 bases from V and 6 from J, leaving 5 bases between them. CDR3 residues: CASSANEQFF. CDR3 nucleotide sequence: TGTGCCAGCTCAGCCAATGAGCAGTTCTTC.

The chain carries TRBV6-6 and TRBJ1-3; unclear D gene. The V end lost 6 bases, the J end lost 0 bases, and 9 bases lay between the germline ends. The CDR3 covers 14 residues. Germline CDR1 MNHNY, CDR2 SVGAGI (reference sequence). The CDR3 nucleotides read TGTGCCAGCAGCTCCGGGGTCTCTGGAAACACCATATATTTT. Amino acid sequence: CASSSGVSGNTIYF.

The sample holds one count of this clone. This sequence joins TRBV7-9 and TRBJ1-2, with 7 bases aligning to TRBD1. In germline, CDR1 is SEHNR, CDR2 FQNEAQ (reference sequence). The CDR3 has 13 amino acids. V was clipped by 1 base and J by 5 bases; unmatched bases: 1. The CDR3 DNA reads as TGTGCCAGCAGCTTAGAACAGGGGTATGGCTACACCTTC. This translates into CASSLEQGYGYTF. Filled out from reference TRBV7-9 and TRBJ1-2, the complete variable domain reads DTGVSQNPRHKITKRGQNVTFRCDPISEHNRLYWYRQTLGQGPEFLTYFQNEAQLEKSRLLSDRFSAERPKGSFSTLEIQRTEQGDSAMYLCASSLEQGYGYTFGSGTRLTVV.

The CDR3 loop reads CASSPLGLAGVVSGANVLTF. The CDR3 DNA follows: TGTGCCAGCTCACCCCTGGGACTAGCGGGAGTGGTGTCTGGGGCCAACGTCCTGACTTTC. The chain recombines TRBV18 with TRBJ2-6; 14 bases match TRBD2. After removal of 3 bases from V and 1 base from J, the junction contained 8 bases not matched to a gene. The CDR3 totals 20 residues. Germline lookup yields CDR1 KGHSH and CDR2 LQKENI.

The chain couples TRBV5-4 to TRBJ1-3; D gene uncertain. The germline V and J ends were trimmed by 0 bases and 0 bases, with 10 bases remaining between them. The germline CDR1 and CDR2 sequences are SGHNT and YYREEE (reference sequence). This CDR3 comprises 16 residues. CDR3 in DNA: TGTGCCAGCAGCTTGGCCGGGATTAGCTCTGGAAACACCATATATTTT. This encodes CASSLAGISSGNTIYF.

The chain has TRBV6-5 and TRBJ1-1, with no clear D. V was cut by 8 bases and J by 3 bases, with 13 bases left in between. The CDR3 spans 13 residues. Germline V gene sequence: CDR1 MNHEY, CDR2 SVGAGI. This CDR3 is CASYRGLDTEAFF. The DNA for the CDR3 is TGTGCCAGCTATCGGGGTTTAGACACTGAAGCTTTCTTT.

This chain connects TRBV19 to TRBJ1-1; D unclear. Germline CDR1 is LNHDA and CDR2 is SQIVND (reference sequence). With 6 bases removed from V and 1 base from J, the gap between germline ends came to 3 bases. CDR3 length equals 11 residues. The CDR3 DNA follows: TGTGCCAGTAGGGAGAACACTGAAGCTTTCTTT. Protein: CASRENTEAFF.

The chain recombines TRBV12-3 or TRBV12-4 with TRBJ1-2, with a weak D call TRBD1 (6 bases). CDR3 length: 12 residues. V was cut by 6 bases and J by 8 bases, with 13 bases left in between. The CDR3, as DNA: TGTGCCAGCAGGGGGGGGGCGGAGGGCTACACCTTC. This encodes CASRGGAEGYTF.

This chain uses TRBV15 with TRBJ2-2, with D possibly called TRBD1 or TRBD2 (6 bases each). V lost 0 bases to trimming and J lost 6 bases, with 17 bases between them. CDR1 and CDR2 (germline): LNHNV, YYDKDF (reference sequence). The CDR3 sequence is 17 residues long. CDR3 bases: TGTGCCACCAGCAGAGATCATGTGGGGGGCAGGGCCGGGGAGCTGTTTTTT. Translation: CATSRDHVGGRAGELFF.

The chain is built from TRBV9 and TRBJ2-3, with 10 bases lining up with TRBD2. Germline CDR1 and CDR2: SGDLS and YYNGEE. Trimming at V came to 5 bases and at J to 2 bases, leaving 11 bases not matched to a gene. The CDR3 covers 17 residues. CDR3 DNA sequence: TGTGCCAGCAGTTATAGGTCCCTAGCGGGAGACACAGATACGCAGTATTTT. This codes for CASSYRSLAGDTDTQYF.

Points on this clone: In the same sample, other DNA sequences code for this CDR3. The chain combines TRBV2 with TRBJ2-5; D possibly corresponds to TRBD1 (6 bases). Germline V gene lookup returns CDR1 SNHLY and CDR2 FYNNEI. The length of the CDR3 is 15 residues. The V gene lost 6 bases and the J gene lost 5 bases, with 19 bases spanning the gap. CDR3 sequence reads: CASSRDRGQGETQYF. DNA of the CDR3: TGTGCCAGCAGCCGGGACCGTGGGCAGGGGGAGACCCAGTACTTC.

The rearrangement joins TRBV18 to TRBJ1-1; D is possibly TRBD1 (5 bases). The ends were cut back, 2 bases at V and 1 base at J, with 11 bases in the middle. CDR1 KGHSH and CDR2 LQKENI come from the germline V gene. The CDR3 has 15 residues. CDR3 sequence reads: CASSPRQGQNTEAFF. The CDR3 DNA reads TGTGCCAGCTCACCAAGGCAGGGCCAGAACACTGAAGCTTTCTTT.

This clone was seen once. Its ends do not fully match the called genes, so a read error is possible. The chain couples TRBV29-1 to TRBJ2-7; maybe TRBD1 (7 bases). This CDR3 spans 14 amino acids. CDR1 and CDR2 (germline): SQVTM, ANQGSEA. CDR3: CSVNTGDFAYKQYF. Here the CDR3 DNA reads TGCAGCGTTAACACAGGGGACTTCGCCTACAAGCAGTACTTC.

This clone has a single count. The chain carries TRBV27 and TRBJ2-7; TRBD1 is a possible D gene (6 bases). The V gene lost 4 bases and the J gene lost 6 bases, with 13 bases spanning the gap. The germline gives CDR1 MNHEY, CDR2 SMNVEV (reference sequence). The CDR3 extends over 13 amino acids. CDR3 loop: CASSYGGRGEQYF. The DNA of the CDR3 is TGTGCCAGCAGTTACGGCGGCAGGGGCGAGCAGTACTTC.

The V gene is TRBV7-8, the J gene TRBJ2-5; TRBD1 might be the D (6 bases). Germline V CDR1 and CDR2: SGHVS, FQNEAQ. V dropped 2 bases and J dropped 2 bases, with 18 bases sitting between them. The CDR3 covers 17 residues. CDR3: CASSLFLPAQGQETQYF. In DNA form, the CDR3 reads TGTGCCAGCAGCTTATTCCTCCCCGCCCAGGGGCAAGAGACCCAGTACTTC.

The chain links TRBV10-3 to TRBJ1-3; D gene uncertain. This CDR3 is 12 amino acids long. CDR1 and CDR2 from the germline V gene are ENHRY and SYGVKD. V shed 6 bases and J shed 7 bases, with 10 bases lying between them. The CDR3 nucleotides read TGTGCCATCAGACACACTGAGAACACCATATATTTT. Translating it yields CAIRHTENTIYF.

J is TRBJ2-7 and V is TRBV18; D is uncertain. Germline V gives CDR1 KGHSH, CDR2 LQKENI. The CDR3 contains 17 residues. The V gene lost 1 base and the J gene lost 0 bases, with 16 bases spanning the gap. The chain's CDR3 is CASSPLLPGSPSYEQYF. CDR3 in DNA: TGTGCCAGCTCACCACTCTTACCCGGGTCACCCTCCTACGAGCAGTACTTC.

The chain links TRBV30 to TRBJ2-5, with 12 positions matching TRBD2. Losses at the gene ends were 1 base for V and 5 bases for J; bases not matched to a gene: 5. The germline CDR1 and CDR2 sequences are GTSNPN and SVGIG (reference sequence). There are 15 residues in the CDR3. The chain's CDR3 is CAWSELAGGGETQYF. The CDR3 region has the DNA TGTGCCTGGAGTGAACTAGCGGGAGGCGGTGAGACCCAGTACTTC.

The chain is built from TRBV5-6 and TRBJ2-2; D is unclear. V lost 0 bases to trimming and J lost 2 bases, with 11 bases between them. There are 16 residues in the CDR3. Germline CDR1 reads SGHDT; CDR2 reads YYEEEE. For the CDR3, the DNA is TGTGCCAGCAGCTTGGCCCAGGATCTAAACACCGGGGAGCTGTTTTTT. It yields the protein CASSLAQDLNTGELFF.

The chain recombines TRBV15 with TRBJ1-1; D is perhaps TRBD1 (6 bases). Germline CDR1 is LNHNV and CDR2 is YYDKDF (reference sequence). V was cut by 0 bases and J by 7 bases, with 15 bases left in between. This CDR3 is 15 amino acids long. CDR3 protein: CATSRDLGRGGEAFF. CDR3 coding DNA: TGTGCCACCAGCAGAGATCTCGGACGAGGGGGTGAAGCTTTCTTT.

This sequence joins TRBV19 and TRBJ1-5; a weak D match, TRBD1 (5 bases). The germline V gene encodes CDR1 LNHDA and CDR2 SQIVND (reference sequence). V was cut by 1 base and J by 4 bases, with 17 bases left in between. The CDR3 runs 17 residues. The CDR3 DNA reads TGTGCCAGTAGTATAGGCCCCGCCAGGGCCTTAAATCAGCCCCAGCATTTT. The encoded protein is CASSIGPARALNQPQHF.

The V call is TRBV2, the J call TRBJ2-5, with TRBD2 identical over 7 bases. The J segment lost 5 bases and the V segment lost 9 bases, leaving 3 bases of the junction unmatched. Looked up from germline, CDR1 is SNHLY and CDR2 is FYNNEI. The CDR3 extends over 11 amino acids. CDR3 in amino acids: CASGGEETQYF. In DNA, the CDR3 is TGTGCCAGTGGGGGGGAGGAGACCCAGTACTTC.

V is TRBV7-6 and J is TRBJ2-1; weak D call: TRBD2 (6 bases). Germline V gives CDR1 SGHVS, CDR2 FNYEAQ. V lost 0 bases to trimming and J lost 6 bases, with 15 bases between them. The CDR3 has 16 amino acids. CDR3 DNA sequence: TGTGCCAGCAGCTTAGCAGCGGGCCTAAGGATCAATGAGCAGTTCTTC. Translation gives CASSLAAGLRINEQFF.

The V gene is TRBV4-3, the J gene TRBJ2-1; 12 bases line up with TRBD2. This CDR3 has 17 residues. With 0 bases clipped from V and 10 bases from J, the junction kept 10 bases outside the gene matches. Germline V lookup: CDR1 LGHNA, CDR2 YSLEER. The CDR3 protein is CASSQDTGLAGGQEQFF. CDR3 nucleotide sequence: TGCGCCAGCAGCCAAGATACAGGGCTAGCGGGAGGGCAAGAGCAGTTCTTC.